One sample yielded the 16 T cell receptor beta chains listed below, sequenced in a study of T cells in localized non-small cell lung cancer. Here immunoSEQ multiplex PCR was the method, and the copy in TCRdb shows in-frame clones only, minus some. The table records approximately 26,000 clones, under 95% of them present only once. Sequencing used peripheral blood, obtained before any cancer treatment. Receptors originate from a female donor at least 60 years old with stage II squamous cell lung carcinoma.

V and J are TRBV27 and TRBJ1-5, with 8 bases aligning to TRBD1. The CDR3 totals 14 residues. Germline CDR1 is MNHEY and CDR2 is SMNVEV (reference sequence). The trim removed 6 bases at V and 6 bases at J, leaving 7 bases unmatched. CDR3 coding DNA: TGTGCCAGCAGGACAGGGGAGGCGGTTCAGCCCCAGCATTTT. Its protein product is CASRTGEAVQPQHF.

The genes are TRBV7-3 and TRBJ2-3; 7 bases line up with TRBD2. The CDR3 contains 16 residues. The ends lost 0 bases at V and 4 bases at J; junction bases unmatched: 7. Germline V gene data show CDR1 as SGHTA and CDR2 as FQGTGA. The CDR3 DNA sequence: TGTGCCAGCAGCTTAACGCCTTCTACTAGCGCAGATACGCAGTATTTT. Amino acids: CASSLTPSTSADTQYF.

The V and J genes are TRBV5-6 and TRBJ2-3, with D maybe TRBD2 (6 bases). Trimming stripped 0 bases from V and 6 bases from J, with 14 bases between. CDR3 length equals 15 residues. Germline V gene data show CDR1 as SGHDT and CDR2 as YYEEEE. DNA for the CDR3: TGTGCCAGCAGCTTGGGGGCCGGGGGTTGGGATACGCAGTATTTT. It is translated as CASSLGAGGWDTQYF.

The CDR3 spells CASSRGQGFFDQPQHF. In nucleotides, the CDR3 is TGTGCCAGTAGTAGGGGACAGGGGTTTTTCGATCAGCCCCAGCATTTT. The chain couples TRBV19 to TRBJ1-5; 10 bases fit TRBD1. The CDR3 contains 16 residues. CDR1 is LNHDA, CDR2 SQIVND, per germline (reference sequence). Germline trimming cut 4 bases from V and 5 bases from J; bases unmatched to any gene: 8.

This chain links TRBV2 with TRBJ1-1; the D is unclear. The germline V and J ends were trimmed by 6 bases and 11 bases, with 16 bases remaining between them. The CDR3 is 12 amino acids. CDR1 and CDR2 from the germline V gene are SNHLY and FYNNEI. The CDR3 DNA reads as TGTGCCAGCAGCGGAAGCGGGCAGCGGGCTTTCTTT. Translated, it gives CASSGSGQRAFF.

The chain carries TRBV29-1 and TRBJ2-7, with 9 nucleotides matching TRBD2. CDR1 is SQVTM and CDR2 is ANQGSEA in the germline V gene. Losses at the gene ends were 8 bases for V and 2 bases for J; bases not matched to a gene: 1. This CDR3 is built from 11 residues. The DNA for the CDR3 is TGCAGCCTAGCGGGGACCTACGAGCAGTACTTC. As protein: CSLAGTYEQYF.

The V gene is TRBV6-1, the J gene TRBJ1-2; no reliable D call. V lost 11 bases and J 3 bases, leaving 10 bases between the germline ends. The CDR3 spans 11 residues. Germline V gene data show CDR1 as MNHNS and CDR2 as SASEGT. CDR3 protein: CASRPDYGYTF. In DNA form, the CDR3 reads TGTGCCTCTCGGCCCGACTATGGCTACACCTTC.

V is TRBV27 and J is TRBJ2-7, with 8 bases matching TRBD1. V shed 3 bases, J shed 3 bases, and the junction held 10 bases outside the gene matches. This CDR3 is built from 16 residues. Germline CDR1 is MNHEY and CDR2 is SMNVEV (reference sequence). CDR3 amino acids: CASSFDRTGTHYEQYF. The CDR3 DNA is TGTGCCAGCAGTTTCGACCGGACAGGGACTCACTACGAGCAGTACTTC.

The V and J genes are TRBV6-5 and TRBJ2-7; 11 nucleotides line up with TRBD1. J gave up 6 bases and V 6 bases, and 7 bases lay outside the gene matches. Per the germline V gene, CDR1 is MNHEY and CDR2 is SVGAGI. The CDR3 extends over 14 amino acids. CDR3 in amino acids: CASSAGTGGGEQYF. The CDR3 DNA reads TGTGCCAGCAGCGCCGGGACAGGGGGAGGCGAGCAGTACTTC.

The chain links TRBV29-1 to TRBJ1-2, with a tentative D call TRBD1 (5 bases). This CDR3 contains 15 residues. V lost 5 bases to trimming and J lost 4 bases, with 20 bases between them. Germline V gives CDR1 SQVTM, CDR2 ANQGSEA. The CDR3 DNA follows: TGCAGCGTTTGGGATACAGGCGCAAAGGGCTATGGCTACACCTTC. Translated, it gives CSVWDTGAKGYGYTF.

The chain links TRBV6-1 to TRBJ2-1, with D maybe TRBD1 (5 bases). The CDR3 length is 13 residues. Germline V gene sequence: CDR1 MNHNS, CDR2 SASEGT. With 6 bases removed from V and 4 bases from J, the gap between germline ends came to 10 bases. The CDR3 protein is CASRTEIYNEQFF. CDR3 nucleotide sequence: TGTGCCAGCAGGACAGAGATATACAATGAGCAGTTCTTC.

DNA of the CDR3: TGTGCCAGCAGTTTAATAGGGGAAAAACTGTTTTTT. Its protein is CASSLIGEKLFF. This chain links TRBV28 with TRBJ1-4; D unresolved. With 2 bases removed from V and 8 bases from J, the gap between germline ends came to 6 bases. This CDR3 region has 12 residues. Germline V gives CDR1 MDHEN, CDR2 SYDVKM.

This clone was counted once. The chain has TRBV6-6 and TRBJ1-6; D is unclear. CDR1 is MNHNY, CDR2 SVGAGI, per germline (reference sequence). Deletions cut 2 bases from V and 0 bases from J, with 5 bases between. The CDR3 runs 15 residues. CDR3 coding DNA: TGTGCCAGCAGTTACATGAGCTCCTATAATTCACCCCTCCACTTT. It encodes CASSYMSSYNSPLHF.

The rearrangement joins TRBV5-5 to TRBJ1-2, with a weak D call TRBD1 (6 bases). The CDR3 is 14 residues long. Per germline, CDR1 SGHKS and CDR2 YYEKEE (reference sequence). The V gene lost 0 bases and the J gene lost 3 bases, with 9 bases spanning the gap. Here the CDR3 reads CASSLGRTDYGYTF. As DNA, the CDR3 is TGTGCCAGCAGCTTGGGACGGACAGACTATGGCTACACCTTC.

CDR3 nucleotide sequence: TGTGCCAGCAGTTATGGGGACAGGGCGGGCTTCTTT. As protein: CASSYGDRAGFF. This chain links TRBV6-6 with TRBJ1-1; the match to TRBD1 covers 9 bases. The V and J ends lost 3 bases and 14 bases, in that order; junction bases with no gene match: 7. The CDR3 covers 12 residues. Germline CDR1 and CDR2: MNHNY and SVGAGI (reference sequence).

This clone appeared a single time. This chain links TRBV30 with TRBJ1-2; D is uncertain. Trimming shortened V by 3 bases and J by 8 bases, and 13 bases separated the two germline ends. Germline V gives CDR1 GTSNPN, CDR2 SVGIG (reference sequence). This CDR3 region has 12 residues. The DNA of the CDR3 is TGTGCCTGGAGAGGGTATATCGCGGGCTACACCTTC. Protein sequence: CAWRGYIAGYTF.